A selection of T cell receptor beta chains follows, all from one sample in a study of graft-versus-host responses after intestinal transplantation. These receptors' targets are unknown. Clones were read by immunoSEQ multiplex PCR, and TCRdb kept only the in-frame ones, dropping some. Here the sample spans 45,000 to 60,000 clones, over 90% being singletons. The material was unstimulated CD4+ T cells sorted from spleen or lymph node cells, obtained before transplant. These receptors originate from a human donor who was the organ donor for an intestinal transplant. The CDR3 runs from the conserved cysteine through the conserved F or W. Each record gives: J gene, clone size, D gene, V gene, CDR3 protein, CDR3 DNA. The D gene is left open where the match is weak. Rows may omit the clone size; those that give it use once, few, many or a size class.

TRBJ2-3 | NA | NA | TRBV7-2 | CASSLDGPSTDTQYF | TGTGCCAGCAGCTTAGACGGACCTAGCACAGATACGCAGTATTTT
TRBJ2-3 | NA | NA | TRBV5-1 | CASSSLGSTDTQYF | TGCGCCAGCAGCTCCCTAGGTAGCACAGATACGCAGTATTTT
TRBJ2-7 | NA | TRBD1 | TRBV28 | CASRWTGMSYEQYF | TGTGCCAGCAGGTGGACAGGGATGTCCTACGAGCAGTACTTC
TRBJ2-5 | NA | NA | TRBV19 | CASSQGREETQYF | TGTGCCAGTTCACAGGGGAGGGAAGAGACCCAGTACTTC
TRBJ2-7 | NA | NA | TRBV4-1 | CASSPAQSGSDYEQYF | TGCGCCAGCAGCCCTGCACAATCGGGATCAGACTACGAGCAGTACTTC
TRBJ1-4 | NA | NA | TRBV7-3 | CASSFGNEKLFF | TGTGCCAGCAGCTTTGGTAATGAAAAACTGTTTTTT
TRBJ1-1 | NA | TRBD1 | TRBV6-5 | CASSERQGTEAFF | TGTGCCAGCAGTGAAAGACAGGGCACTGAAGCTTTCTTT
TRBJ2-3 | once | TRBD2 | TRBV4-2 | CASSDGPFLLAEVTDTQYF | TGTGCCAGCAGCGACGGGCCCTTTCTACTAGCGGAGGTCACAGATACGCAGTATTTT
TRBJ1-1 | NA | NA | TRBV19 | CASSEGLWDTEAFF | TGTGCCAGTAGTGAGGGACTTTGGGACACTGAAGCTTTCTTT
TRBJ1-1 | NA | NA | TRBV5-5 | CASSGHMNTEAFF | TGTGCCAGCAGTGGACACATGAACACTGAAGCTTTCTTT
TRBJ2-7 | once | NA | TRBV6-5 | CASRGAAYEQYF | TGTGCCAGCAGGGGAGCAGCCTACGAGCAGTACTTC
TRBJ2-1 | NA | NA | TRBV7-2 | CASSLAERVYNEQFF | TGTGCCAGCAGCTTAGCTGAGCGGGTTTACAATGAGCAGTTCTTC
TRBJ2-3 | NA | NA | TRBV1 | CTSSQDRTSGSTDTQYF | TGCACCAGCAGCCAAGATCGGACTAGCGGGAGCACAGATACGCAGTATTTT
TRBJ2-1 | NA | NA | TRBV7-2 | CASSLEVGYEQFF | TGTGCCAGCAGCTTAGAAGTCGGCTATGAGCAGTTCTTC
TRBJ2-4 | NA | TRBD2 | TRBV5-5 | CASSWIAGVAKNIQYF | TGTGCCAGCAGCTGGATAGCGGGCGTAGCCAAAAACATTCAGTACTTC
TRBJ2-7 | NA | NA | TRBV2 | CASSTGNPTYEQYF | TGTGCCAGCAGTACAGGGAATCCTACCTACGAGCAGTACTTC
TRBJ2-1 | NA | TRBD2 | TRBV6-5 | CASSPLAGGYNEQFF | TGTGCCAGCAGCCCGCTAGCGGGAGGCTACAATGAGCAGTTCTTC
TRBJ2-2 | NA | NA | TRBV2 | CASRQNTGELFF | TGTGCCAGCAGACAGAACACCGGGGAGCTGTTTTTT
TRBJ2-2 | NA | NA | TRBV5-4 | CASSFGEQGSTGELFF | TGTGCCAGCAGCTTTGGGGAACAGGGATCAACCGGGGAGCTGTTTTTT
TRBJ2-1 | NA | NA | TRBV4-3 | CASSQDGQRYNEQFF | TGCGCCAGCAGCCAAGATGGGCAGCGCTACAATGAGCAGTTCTTC
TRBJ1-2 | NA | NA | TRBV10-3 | CAISEGQTANYGYTF | TGTGCCATCAGTGAAGGACAGACTGCTAACTATGGCTACACCTTC
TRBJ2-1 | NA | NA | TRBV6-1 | CASLQPGLAYNEQFF | TGTGCCAGCCTTCAACCGGGCCTAGCCTACAATGAGCAGTTCTTC
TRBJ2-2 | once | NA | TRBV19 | CASSRRLGTTNTGELFF | TGTGCCAGTAGCCGGCGGTTAGGGACAACGAACACCGGGGAGCTGTTTTTT
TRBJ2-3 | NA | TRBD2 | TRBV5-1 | CASSLLAGGPGDTQYF | TGCGCCAGCAGCTTACTAGCGGGAGGGCCGGGGGATACGCAGTATTTT
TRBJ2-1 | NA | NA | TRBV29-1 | CSVDPSINEQFF | TGCAGCGTCGACCCAAGCATCAATGAGCAGTTCTTC
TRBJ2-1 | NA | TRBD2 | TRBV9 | CASSVSAGEVNEQFF | TGTGCCAGCAGCGTATCTGCGGGAGAGGTGAATGAGCAGTTCTTC
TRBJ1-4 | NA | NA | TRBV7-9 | CASSPSSEKLFF | TGTGCCAGCAGCCCCTCGTCTGAAAAACTGTTTTTT
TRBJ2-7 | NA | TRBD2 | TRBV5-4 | CASSLGAGGPYEQYF | TGTGCCAGCAGCTTGGGGGCGGGAGGGCCCTACGAGCAGTACTTC
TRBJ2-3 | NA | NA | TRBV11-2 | CASSLDLAREAVSTDTQYF | TGTGCCAGCAGCTTAGATTTGGCCCGAGAGGCGGTAAGCACAGATACGCAGTATTTT
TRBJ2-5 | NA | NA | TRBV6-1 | CASSVDPDLQETQYF | TGTGCCAGCAGTGTTGACCCAGACCTCCAAGAGACCCAGTACTTC
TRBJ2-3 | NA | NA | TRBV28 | CASSPFGREGDTDTQYF | TGTGCCAGCAGCCCCTTCGGAAGGGAGGGGGACACAGATACGCAGTATTTT
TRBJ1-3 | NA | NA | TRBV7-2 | CASSPDRRGNTIYF | TGTGCCAGCAGCCCTGACAGGCGTGGAAACACCATATATTTT
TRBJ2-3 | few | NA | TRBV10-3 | CATRTLGTDTQYF | TGTGCCACGAGAACCCTGGGCACAGATACGCAGTATTTT
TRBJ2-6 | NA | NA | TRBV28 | CASSLEATGANVLTF | TGTGCCAGCAGTTTGGAGGCAACTGGGGCCAACGTCCTGACTTTC
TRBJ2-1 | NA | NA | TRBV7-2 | CASSLRAYNEQFF | TGTGCCAGCAGCTTAAGGGCATACAATGAGCAGTTCTTC
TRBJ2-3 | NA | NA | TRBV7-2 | CASSLKADLGDTQYF | TGTGCCAGCAGCTTAAAAGCGGACTTGGGGGATACGCAGTATTTT
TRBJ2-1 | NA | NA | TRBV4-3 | CASSQVNEQFF | TGCGCCAGCAGCCAAGTCAATGAGCAGTTCTTC
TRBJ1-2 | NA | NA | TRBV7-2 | CASKQGGVPYGYTF | TGTGCCAGCAAACAAGGCGGGGTACCATATGGCTACACCTTC
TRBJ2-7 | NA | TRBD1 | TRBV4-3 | CASSQATGGNYEQYF | TGCGCCAGCAGCCAAGCCACAGGGGGCAACTACGAGCAGTACTTC